One and the same sample provided the 23 T cell receptor beta chains below, sequenced in a study of OX40 agonist ivuxolimab in advanced cancers. Libraries were prepared by immunoSEQ multiplex PCR; TCRdb keeps only in-frame clonotypes and omits some of them. The profile shows 20,000 to 30,000 clones, roughly 90% of them singletons. This specimen consisted of CD4+ or CD8+ T cells sorted from blood, obtained in a trial of the OX40 agonist ivuxolimab. Every receptor here comes from an adult with an advanced solid tumor such as melanoma, head and neck, liver or kidney cancer.

This chain links TRBV27 with TRBJ2-6; the match to TRBD1 covers 7 bases. Germline loops: CDR1 MNHEY, CDR2 SMNVEV (reference sequence). V trimming: 2 bases; J trimming: 1 base; junction bases outside the gene matches: 5. CDR3 length: 17 residues. CDR3 residues: CASSLREGASGANVLTF. In nucleotides, the CDR3 is TGTGCCAGCAGTTTAAGAGAGGGGGCTTCTGGGGCCAACGTCCTGACTTTC.

The genes are TRBV12-5 and TRBJ2-7; D remains unclear. Germline V gene lookup returns CDR1 LGHNT and CDR2 FRNRAP. The CDR3 is made up of 14 amino acids. V shed 8 bases and J shed 0 bases, with 14 bases lying between them. The CDR3 is CASRPMGSSYEQYF. The DNA for the CDR3 is TGTGCTAGTCGTCCTATGGGCAGCTCCTACGAGCAGTACTTC.

The V call is TRBV27, the J call TRBJ1-1, with D possibly matching TRBD1 (6 bases). Deletions cut 3 bases from V and 1 base from J, with 6 bases between. Looked up from germline, CDR1 is MNHEY and CDR2 is SMNVEV (reference sequence). The length of the CDR3 is 13 residues. The CDR3 spells CASSLGQNTEAFF. The CDR3 DNA is TGTGCCAGCAGTTTGGGACAGAACACTGAAGCTTTCTTT.

V usage is TRBV7-9 and J usage is TRBJ1-4; 7 positions match TRBD1. The germline CDR1 and CDR2 sequences are SEHNR and FQNEAQ (reference sequence). Trimming removed 2 bases from V and 7 bases from J; junction bases left unmatched: 7. This CDR3 comprises 15 residues. The CDR3: CASSLSGTEFEKLFF. As DNA, the CDR3 is TGTGCCAGCAGCTTATCCGGGACAGAGTTTGAAAAACTGTTTTTT.

The J gene is TRBJ1-1, the V gene TRBV7-8; D not certain. Germline V lookup: CDR1 SGHVS, CDR2 FQNEAQ. V lost 2 bases and J 0 bases, leaving 10 bases between the germline ends. This CDR3 is built from 15 residues. The CDR3 region is CASSLLAKMNTEAFF. CDR3 DNA: TGTGCCAGCAGCTTACTGGCGAAGATGAACACTGAAGCTTTCTTT.

V gene TRBV6-4 combines with J gene TRBJ2-3; 12 nucleotides agree with TRBD2. CDR1 and CDR2 (germline): MRHNA, SNTAGT. Losses at the gene ends were 3 bases for V and 3 bases for J; bases not matched to a gene: 4. The CDR3 has 16 amino acids. The CDR3 nucleotides are TGTGCCAGCAGTGAATCTAGCGGGGGGGCGACAGATACGCAGTATTTT. Encoded protein: CASSESSGGATDTQYF.

This chain uses TRBV27 with TRBJ1-2, with D unresolved. Germline V gene data show CDR1 as MNHEY and CDR2 as SMNVEV (reference sequence). The CDR3 extends over 14 amino acids. Trimming took 0 bases from V and 5 from J, leaving 10 bases between them. The CDR3 spells CASSLSGQHYGYTF. DNA of the CDR3: TGTGCCAGCAGTTTATCAGGGCAGCATTATGGCTACACCTTC.

The chain uses TRBV5-8 and TRBJ2-5; 8 nucleotides line up with TRBD1. Unmatched junction bases numbered 5, after V lost 2 bases and J lost 5 bases. The CDR3 runs 14 residues. The V gene's germline CDR1 is SGHTS and CDR2 YDEGEE. CDR3 residues: CASSLGQGAETQYF. The CDR3 nucleotides read TGTGCCAGCAGCTTAGGCCAGGGGGCGGAGACCCAGTACTTC.

The CDR3 region has the DNA TGTGCCAGTAGTATAGGGTCGGGGGACAGCGAGCAGTTCTTC. Its protein product is CASSIGSGDSEQFF. The rearrangement uses TRBV19 and TRBJ2-1; possible D gene TRBD1, 7 bases. CDR1 and CDR2 (germline): LNHDA, SQIVND (reference sequence). The CDR3 totals 14 residues. With 1 base removed from V and 10 bases from J, the gap between germline ends came to 14 bases.

The chain uses TRBV18 and TRBJ2-3; possibly TRBD1 or TRBD2 for D (5 bases each). Trimming cost V 5 bases and J 0 bases, with 15 bases left between them. Germline assignment: CDR1 KGHSH and CDR2 LQKENI. The CDR3 contains 16 residues. CDR3 protein: CASSFQGGGSTDTQYF. The CDR3 DNA is TGTGCCAGCTCATTTCAAGGTGGGGGAAGCACAGATACGCAGTATTTT.

In this sample, this clone turned up a few times. The V and J genes are TRBV9 and TRBJ1-1; D not certain. CDR1 is SGDLS, CDR2 YYNGEE, per germline. Trimming took 2 bases from V and 4 from J, leaving 9 bases between them. This CDR3 is 13 amino acids long. CDR3 DNA: TGTGCCAGCAGCGTGGAGGAAAGCACTGAAGCTTTCTTT. Its protein is CASSVEESTEAFF.

The chain has TRBV5-6 and TRBJ2-3, with 11 nucleotides matching TRBD1. The CDR3 is made up of 12 amino acids. CDR1 and CDR2 from the germline V gene are SGHDT and YYEEEE. With 4 bases clipped from V and 14 bases from J, the junction kept 6 bases outside the gene matches. The CDR3 DNA reads as TGTGCCAGCAGCACGGACAGGGGGCGTTTGTATTTT. Encoded protein: CASSTDRGRLYF.

This chain connects TRBV6-5 to TRBJ2-5, with 8 bases that match TRBD2. The V and J ends lost 0 bases and 7 bases, in that order; junction bases with no gene match: 10. The germline V gene has CDR1 MNHEY and CDR2 SVGAGI. CDR3 length: 16 amino acids. The CDR3 is CASSYSIEGSGGTQYF. CDR3 sequence (DNA): TGTGCCAGCAGTTACTCTATCGAAGGGAGCGGGGGGACCCAGTACTTC.

The J gene is TRBJ1-3, the V gene TRBV5-4, with 9 bases aligning to TRBD1. This CDR3 comprises 12 residues. CDR1 is SGHNT and CDR2 is YYREEE in the germline V gene (reference sequence). J gave up 4 bases and V 10 bases, and 3 bases lay outside the gene matches. In DNA form, the CDR3 reads TGTGCCGCACAGGGGGCCGGAAACACCATATATTTT. Its translation is CAAQGAGNTIYF.

The gene calls are TRBV11-2 and TRBJ1-1, with D hard to call. Trimming took 5 bases from V and 1 from J, leaving 8 bases between them. Germline-derived CDR1 and CDR2 are SGHAT and FQNNGV. This CDR3 contains 13 residues. CDR3 loop: CASSGRANTEAFF. CDR3 in DNA: TGTGCCAGCAGCGGGCGGGCGAACACTGAAGCTTTCTTT.

The CDR3 region has the DNA TGTGCCAGCAGCTTTCAGGGAGGACAGCCCCAGCATTTT. As protein: CASSFQGGQPQHF. The chain joins TRBV7-2 to TRBJ1-5; possibly TRBD1 for D (5 bases). The CDR3 has 13 residues. The germline CDR1 and CDR2 sequences are SGHTA and FQGNSA. Trimming stripped 3 bases from V and 7 bases from J, with 10 bases between.

Here the CDR3 reads CASSLGSELNQPQHF. The CDR3, as DNA: TGTGCCAGCAGCTTAGGATCAGAACTCAATCAGCCCCAGCATTTT. The rearrangement joins TRBV7-8 to TRBJ1-5; D not resolved. Germline CDR1 and CDR2: SGHVS and FQNEAQ. CDR3 size: 15 residues. The V end lost 1 base, the J end lost 3 bases, and 10 bases lay between the germline ends.

The CDR3 loop is CASSASLVKTQYF. The CDR3 bases are TGTGCCAGCAGTGCCTCCTTAGTAAAGACCCAGTACTTC. The chain joins TRBV2 to TRBJ2-5, with D uncertain. Germline V gene sequence: CDR1 SNHLY, CDR2 FYNNEI. Trimming shortened V by 4 bases and J by 6 bases, and 12 bases separated the two germline ends. The CDR3 sequence is 13 residues long.

V gene TRBV19 combines with J gene TRBJ2-3; D might be TRBD2 (6 bases). In germline, CDR1 is LNHDA, CDR2 SQIVND (reference sequence). The CDR3 is 15 residues long. V lost 3 bases and J 2 bases, leaving 12 bases between the germline ends. The CDR3 DNA sequence: TGTGCCAGTAGTATGGGACGGGAGAACACAGATACGCAGTATTTT. Protein: CASSMGRENTDTQYF.

This rearrangement joins TRBV7-9 to TRBJ2-2; tentative D call: TRBD2 (5 bases). The CDR3 extends over 16 amino acids. The V and J ends lost 3 bases and 2 bases respectively, with 13 bases between them. CDR1 is SEHNR, CDR2 FQNEAQ, per germline (reference sequence). For the CDR3, the DNA is TGTGCCAGCAGCTTGGTAAACGGGGTTAACACCGGGGAGCTGTTTTTT. Translating gives CASSLVNGVNTGELFF.

The V call is TRBV9, the J call TRBJ2-1; 9 bases line up with TRBD2. Trimming at V came to 2 bases and at J to 3 bases, leaving 3 bases not matched to a gene. Germline V gene data show CDR1 as SGDLS and CDR2 as YYNGEE. This CDR3 comprises 15 residues. CDR3 nucleotide sequence: TGTGCCAGCAGCGTCGGGACTAGCAGCTACAATGAGCAGTTCTTC. Translated, it gives CASSVGTSSYNEQFF. Drawing the rest from reference TRBV9 and TRBJ2-1, the complete variable domain is DSGVTQTPKHLITATGQRVTLRCSPRSGDLSVYWYQQSLDQGLQFLIQYYNGEERAKGNILERFSAQQFPDLHSELNLSSLELGDSALYFCASSVGTSSYNEQFFGPGTRLTVL.

The genes are TRBV4-3 and TRBJ2-7; D possibly corresponds to TRBD2 (5 bases). From germline, CDR1 is LGHNA and CDR2 YSLEER. The CDR3 runs to 14 residues. V lost 1 base and J 2 bases, leaving 9 bases between the germline ends. The CDR3 DNA reads TGCGCCAGCAGCCAAGGAGTCGGGACCTACGAGCAGTACTTC. Its protein is CASSQGVGTYEQYF.

This chain links TRBV18 with TRBJ2-7, with unresolved D. Germline CDR1 and CDR2: KGHSH and LQKENI. This CDR3 has 13 residues. V was trimmed by 3 bases and J by 7 bases, leaving 13 bases between them. The CDR3 coding sequence is TGTGCCAGCTCACCGGCGGATGAAGGGGAGCAGTACTTC. Residues: CASSPADEGEQYF.